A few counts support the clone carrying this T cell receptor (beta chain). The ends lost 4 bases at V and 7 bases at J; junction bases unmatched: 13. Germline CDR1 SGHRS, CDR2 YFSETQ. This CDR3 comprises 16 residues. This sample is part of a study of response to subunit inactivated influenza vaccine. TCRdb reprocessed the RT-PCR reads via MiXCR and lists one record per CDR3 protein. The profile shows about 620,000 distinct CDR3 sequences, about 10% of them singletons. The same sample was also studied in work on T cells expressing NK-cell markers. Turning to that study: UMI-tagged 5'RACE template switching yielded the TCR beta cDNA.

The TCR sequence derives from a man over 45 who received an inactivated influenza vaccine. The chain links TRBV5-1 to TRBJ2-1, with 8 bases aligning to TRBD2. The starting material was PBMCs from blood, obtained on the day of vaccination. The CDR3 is CASSGDWSGSRNEQFF. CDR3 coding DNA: TGCGCCAGCAGCGGGGATTGGAGCGGGAGTCGGAATGAGCAGTTCTTC.